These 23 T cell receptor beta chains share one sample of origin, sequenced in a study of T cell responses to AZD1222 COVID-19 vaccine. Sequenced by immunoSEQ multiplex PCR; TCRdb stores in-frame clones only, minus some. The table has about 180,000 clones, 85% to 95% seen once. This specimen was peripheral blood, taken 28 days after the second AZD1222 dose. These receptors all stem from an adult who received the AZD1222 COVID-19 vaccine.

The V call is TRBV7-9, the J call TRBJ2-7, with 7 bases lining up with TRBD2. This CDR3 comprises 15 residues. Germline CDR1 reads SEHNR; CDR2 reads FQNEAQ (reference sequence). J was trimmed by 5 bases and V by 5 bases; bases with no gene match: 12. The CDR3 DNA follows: TGTGCCAGCAGCCAAACCGGGGGGTTGGGGAACGAGCAGTACTTC. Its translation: CASSQTGGLGNEQYF. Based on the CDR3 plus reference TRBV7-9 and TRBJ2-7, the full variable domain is DTGVSQNPRHKITKRGQNVTFRCDPISEHNRLYWYRQTLGQGPEFLTYFQNEAQLEKSRLLSDRFSAERPKGSFSTLEIQRTEQGDSAMYLCASSQTGGLGNEQYFGPGTRLTVT.

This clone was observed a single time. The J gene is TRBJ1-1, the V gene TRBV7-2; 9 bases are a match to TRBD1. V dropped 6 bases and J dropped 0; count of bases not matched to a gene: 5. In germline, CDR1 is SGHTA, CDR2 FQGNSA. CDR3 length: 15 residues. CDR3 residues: CASSLQGALNTEAFF. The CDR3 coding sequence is TGTGCCAGCAGTCTACAGGGGGCCCTGAACACTGAAGCTTTCTTT.

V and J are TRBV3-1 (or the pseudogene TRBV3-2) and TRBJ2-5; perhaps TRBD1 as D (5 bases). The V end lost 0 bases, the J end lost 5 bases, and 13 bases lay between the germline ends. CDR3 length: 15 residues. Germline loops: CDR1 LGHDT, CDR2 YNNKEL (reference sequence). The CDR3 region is CASSQDPGQWETQYF. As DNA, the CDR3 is TGTGCCAGCAGCCAAGATCCAGGGCAGTGGGAGACCCAGTACTTC.

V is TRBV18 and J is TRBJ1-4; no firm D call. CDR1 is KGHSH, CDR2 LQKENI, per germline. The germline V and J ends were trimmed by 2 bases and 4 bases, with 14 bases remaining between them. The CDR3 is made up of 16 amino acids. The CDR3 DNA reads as TGTGCCAGCTCACCAAGCGCCGGGTCCTATAATGAAAAACTGTTTTTT. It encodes CASSPSAGSYNEKLFF.

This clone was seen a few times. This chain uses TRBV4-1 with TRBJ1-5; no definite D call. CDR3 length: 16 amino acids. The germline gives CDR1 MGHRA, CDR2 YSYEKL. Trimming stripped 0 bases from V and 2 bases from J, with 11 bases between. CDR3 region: CASSQDWGDRNQPQHF. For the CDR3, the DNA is TGCGCCAGCAGCCAAGATTGGGGAGATCGCAATCAGCCCCAGCATTTT.

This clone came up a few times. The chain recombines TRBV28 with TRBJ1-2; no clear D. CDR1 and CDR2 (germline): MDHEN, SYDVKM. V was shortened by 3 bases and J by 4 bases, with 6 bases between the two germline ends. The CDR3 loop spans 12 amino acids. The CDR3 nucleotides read TGTGCCAGCAGTTTCGGACTCTATGGCTACACCTTC. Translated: CASSFGLYGYTF.

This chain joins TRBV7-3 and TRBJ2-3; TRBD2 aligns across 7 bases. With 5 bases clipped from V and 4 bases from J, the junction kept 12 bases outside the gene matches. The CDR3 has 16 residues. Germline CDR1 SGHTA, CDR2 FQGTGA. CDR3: CASSNDGAGRADTQYF. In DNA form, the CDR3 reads TGTGCCAGCAGCAACGACGGGGCGGGGAGGGCAGATACGCAGTATTTT.

The CDR3 DNA reads as TGTGCCAGCAAAAACAGGGCGAACACCGGGGAGCTGTTTTTT. As protein: CASKNRANTGELFF. The gene calls are TRBV3-1 (or the pseudogene TRBV3-2) and TRBJ2-2; D might be TRBD1 (6 bases). The CDR3 has 14 amino acids. V lost 7 bases and J lost 0, with 9 bases in between. Germline CDR1 and CDR2: LGHDT and YNNKEL (reference sequence).

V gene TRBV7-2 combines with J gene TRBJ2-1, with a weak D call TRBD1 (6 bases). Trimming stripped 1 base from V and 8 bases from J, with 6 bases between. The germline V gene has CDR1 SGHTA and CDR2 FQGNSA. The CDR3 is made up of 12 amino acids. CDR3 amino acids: CASSLEGDEQFF. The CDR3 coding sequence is TGTGCCAGCAGCTTAGAGGGGGATGAGCAGTTCTTC. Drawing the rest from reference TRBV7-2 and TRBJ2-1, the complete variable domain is GAGVSQSPSNKVTEKGKDVELRCDPISGHTALYWYRQSLGQGLEFLIYFQGNSAPDKSGLPSDRFSAERTGGSVSTLTIQRTQQEDSAVYLCASSLEGDEQFFGPGTRLTVL.

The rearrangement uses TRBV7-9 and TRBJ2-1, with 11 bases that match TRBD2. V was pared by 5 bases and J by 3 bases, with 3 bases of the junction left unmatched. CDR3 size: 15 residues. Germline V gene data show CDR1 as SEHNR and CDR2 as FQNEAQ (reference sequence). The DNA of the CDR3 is TGTGCCAGCAGCCCAACTAGCGGGAGCTACAATGAGCAGTTCTTC. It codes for CASSPTSGSYNEQFF.

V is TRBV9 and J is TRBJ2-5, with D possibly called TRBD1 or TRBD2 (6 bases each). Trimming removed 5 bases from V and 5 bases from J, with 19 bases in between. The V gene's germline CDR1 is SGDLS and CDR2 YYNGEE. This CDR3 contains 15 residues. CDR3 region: CASSLHGGPGETQYF. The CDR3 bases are TGTGCCAGCAGTCTTCATGGGGGGCCGGGGGAGACCCAGTACTTC.

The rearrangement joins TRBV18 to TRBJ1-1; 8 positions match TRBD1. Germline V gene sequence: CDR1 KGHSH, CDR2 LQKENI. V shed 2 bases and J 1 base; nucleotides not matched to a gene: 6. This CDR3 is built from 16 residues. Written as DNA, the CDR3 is TGTGCCAGCTCACCAAACTCAGGGGGCGCGAACACTGAAGCTTTCTTT. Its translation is CASSPNSGGANTEAFF. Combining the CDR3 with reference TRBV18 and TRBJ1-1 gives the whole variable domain NAGVMQNPRHLVRRRGQEARLRCSPMKGHSHVYWYRQLPEEGLKFMVYLQKENIIDESGMPKERFSAEFPKEGPSILRIQQVVRGDSAAYFCASSPNSGGANTEAFFGQGTRLTVV.

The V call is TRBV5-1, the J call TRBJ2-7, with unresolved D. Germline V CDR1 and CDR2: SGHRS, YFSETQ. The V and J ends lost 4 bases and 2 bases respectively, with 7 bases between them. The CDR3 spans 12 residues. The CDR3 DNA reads TGCGCCAGCAGCAGACGGCCCTACGAGCAGTACTTC. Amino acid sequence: CASSRRPYEQYF.

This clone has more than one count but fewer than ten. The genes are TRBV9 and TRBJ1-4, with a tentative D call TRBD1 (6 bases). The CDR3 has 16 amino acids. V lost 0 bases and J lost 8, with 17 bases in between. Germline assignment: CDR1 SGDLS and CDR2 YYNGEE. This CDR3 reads CASSVGPGAAKEKLFF. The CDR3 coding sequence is TGTGCCAGCAGCGTAGGGCCGGGGGCAGCGAAAGAAAAACTGTTTTTT. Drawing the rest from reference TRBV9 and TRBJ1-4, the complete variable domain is DSGVTQTPKHLITATGQRVTLRCSPRSGDLSVYWYQQSLDQGLQFLIQYYNGEERAKGNILERFSAQQFPDLHSELNLSSLELGDSALYFCASSVGPGAAKEKLFFGSGTQLSVL.

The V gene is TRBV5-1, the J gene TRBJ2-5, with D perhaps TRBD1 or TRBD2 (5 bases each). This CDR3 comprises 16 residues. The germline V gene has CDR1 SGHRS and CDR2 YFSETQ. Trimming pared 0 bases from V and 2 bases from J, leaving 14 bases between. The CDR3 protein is CASSLGLGPTQETQYF. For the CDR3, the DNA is TGCGCCAGCAGCTTGGGTTTGGGACCGACACAAGAGACCCAGTACTTC.

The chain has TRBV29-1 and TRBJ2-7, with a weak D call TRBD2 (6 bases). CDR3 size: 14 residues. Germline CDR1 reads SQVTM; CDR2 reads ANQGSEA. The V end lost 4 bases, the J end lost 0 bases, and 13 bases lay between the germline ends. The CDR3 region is CSVGISGSSYEQYF. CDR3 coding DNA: TGCAGCGTTGGGATTAGCGGAAGCTCCTACGAGCAGTACTTC.

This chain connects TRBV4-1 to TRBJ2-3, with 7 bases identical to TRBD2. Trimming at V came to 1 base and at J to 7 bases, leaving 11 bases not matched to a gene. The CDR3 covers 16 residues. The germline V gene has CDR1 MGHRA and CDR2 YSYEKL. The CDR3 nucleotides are TGCGCCAGCAGCCAAGTTGACGGGGGGACGCAACATACGCAGTATTTT. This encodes CASSQVDGGTQHTQYF.

The CDR3: CASSAPSDSQDGYTF. CDR3 nucleotide sequence: TGTGCCAGCAGCGCTCCCTCCGACAGTCAGGATGGCTACACCTTC. The rearrangement joins TRBV28 to TRBJ1-2; a possible D gene is TRBD1 (5 bases). V was clipped by 6 bases and J by 6 bases, with 20 bases between them. The CDR3 is 15 residues long. Germline lookup yields CDR1 MDHEN and CDR2 SYDVKM.

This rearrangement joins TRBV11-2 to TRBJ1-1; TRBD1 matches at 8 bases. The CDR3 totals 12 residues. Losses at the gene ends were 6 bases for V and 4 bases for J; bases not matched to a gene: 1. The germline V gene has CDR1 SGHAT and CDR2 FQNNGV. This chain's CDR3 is CASRQGATEAFF. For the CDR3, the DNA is TGTGCCAGCAGGCAGGGGGCCACTGAAGCTTTCTTT.

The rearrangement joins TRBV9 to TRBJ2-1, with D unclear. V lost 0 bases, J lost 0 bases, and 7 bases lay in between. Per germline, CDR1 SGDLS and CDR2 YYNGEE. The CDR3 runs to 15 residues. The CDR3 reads CASSVDLSSYNEQFF. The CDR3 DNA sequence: TGTGCCAGCAGCGTAGACTTGAGCTCCTACAATGAGCAGTTCTTC.

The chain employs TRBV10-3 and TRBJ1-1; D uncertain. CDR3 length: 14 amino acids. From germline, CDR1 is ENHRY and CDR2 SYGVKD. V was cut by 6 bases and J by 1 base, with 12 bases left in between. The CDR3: CAISGGRGNTEAFF. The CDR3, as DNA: TGTGCCATCAGCGGTGGCCGGGGGAACACTGAAGCTTTCTTT.

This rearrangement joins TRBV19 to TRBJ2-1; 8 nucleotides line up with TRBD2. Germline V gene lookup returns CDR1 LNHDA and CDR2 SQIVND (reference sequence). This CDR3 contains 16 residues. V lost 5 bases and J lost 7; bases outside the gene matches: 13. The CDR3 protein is CASSSDRGGRTNEQFF. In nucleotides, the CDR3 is TGTGCCAGTAGTTCAGACCGGGGGGGCCGGACAAATGAGCAGTTCTTC.

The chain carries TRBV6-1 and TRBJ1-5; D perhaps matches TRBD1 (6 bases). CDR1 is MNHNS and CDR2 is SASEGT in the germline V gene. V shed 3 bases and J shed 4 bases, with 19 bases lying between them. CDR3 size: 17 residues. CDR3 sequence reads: CASSDEDSPKRNQPQHF. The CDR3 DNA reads TGTGCCAGCAGTGATGAGGACAGCCCCAAGAGGAATCAGCCCCAGCATTTT.